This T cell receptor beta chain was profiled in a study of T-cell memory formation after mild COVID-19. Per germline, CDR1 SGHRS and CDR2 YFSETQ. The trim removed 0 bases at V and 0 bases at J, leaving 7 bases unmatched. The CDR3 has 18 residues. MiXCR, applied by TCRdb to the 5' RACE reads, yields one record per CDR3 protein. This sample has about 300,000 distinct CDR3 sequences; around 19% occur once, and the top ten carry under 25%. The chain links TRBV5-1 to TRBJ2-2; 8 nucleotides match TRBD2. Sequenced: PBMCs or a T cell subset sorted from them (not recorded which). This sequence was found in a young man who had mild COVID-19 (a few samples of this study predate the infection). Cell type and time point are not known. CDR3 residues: CASSLARGGVPNTGELFF. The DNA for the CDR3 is TGCGCCAGCAGCTTGGCCCGGGGGGGCGTTCCGAACACCGGGGAGCTGTTTTTT.